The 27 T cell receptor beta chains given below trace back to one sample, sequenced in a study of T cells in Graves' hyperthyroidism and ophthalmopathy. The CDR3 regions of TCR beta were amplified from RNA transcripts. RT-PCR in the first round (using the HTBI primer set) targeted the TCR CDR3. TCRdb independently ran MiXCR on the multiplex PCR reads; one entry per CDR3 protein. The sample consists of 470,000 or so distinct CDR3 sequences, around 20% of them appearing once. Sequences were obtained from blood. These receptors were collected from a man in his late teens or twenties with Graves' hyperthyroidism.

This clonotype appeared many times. The CDR3 DNA reads as TGTGCCAGCAGCTTAAACGGTCCCGGGGTTCCCGGGGAGCTGTTTTTT. Translated: CASSLNGPGVPGELFF. The chain employs TRBV7-3 and TRBJ2-2; a weak D match, TRBD2 (5 bases). The CDR3 is 16 residues long. CDR1 and CDR2 from the germline V gene are SGHTA and FQGTGA. V was clipped by 1 base and J by 6 bases, with 15 bases between them. The full variable domain, completed using reference TRBV7-3 and TRBJ2-2, is GAGVSQTPSNKVTEKGKYVELRCDPISGHTALYWYRQSLGQGPEFLIYFQGTGAADDSGLPNDRFFAVRPEGSVSTLKIQRTERGDSAVYLCASSLNGPGVPGELFFGEGSRLTVL.

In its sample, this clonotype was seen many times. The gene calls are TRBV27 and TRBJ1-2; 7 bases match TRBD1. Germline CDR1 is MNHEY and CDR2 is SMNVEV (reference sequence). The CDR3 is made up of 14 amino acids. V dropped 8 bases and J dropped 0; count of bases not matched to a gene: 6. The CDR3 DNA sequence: TGTGCCAGCCGGGATGGACAGGCTAACTATGGCTACACCTTC. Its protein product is CASRDGQANYGYTF.

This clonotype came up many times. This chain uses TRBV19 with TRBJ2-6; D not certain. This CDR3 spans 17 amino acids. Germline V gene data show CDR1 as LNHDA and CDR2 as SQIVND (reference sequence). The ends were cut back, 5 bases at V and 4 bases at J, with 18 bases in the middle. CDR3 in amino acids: CASSVPWARAGANVLTF. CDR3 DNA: TGTGCCAGTAGTGTCCCCTGGGCCCGGGCCGGGGCCAACGTCCTGACTTTC.

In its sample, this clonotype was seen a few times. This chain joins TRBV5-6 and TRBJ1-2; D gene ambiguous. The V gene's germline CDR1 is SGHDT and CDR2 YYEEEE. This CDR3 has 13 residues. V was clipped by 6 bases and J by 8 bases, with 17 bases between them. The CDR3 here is CASNLIGVEGYTF. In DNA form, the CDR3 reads TGTGCCAGCAACCTCATCGGGGTAGAAGGCTACACCTTC.

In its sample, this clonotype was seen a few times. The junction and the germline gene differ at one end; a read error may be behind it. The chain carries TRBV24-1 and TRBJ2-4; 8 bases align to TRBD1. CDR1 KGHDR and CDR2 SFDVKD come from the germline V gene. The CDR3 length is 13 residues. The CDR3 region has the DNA TGTGCCACCAGTCAGGGGGCCAAAAACATTAAGTACTTC. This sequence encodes CATSQGAKNIKYF.

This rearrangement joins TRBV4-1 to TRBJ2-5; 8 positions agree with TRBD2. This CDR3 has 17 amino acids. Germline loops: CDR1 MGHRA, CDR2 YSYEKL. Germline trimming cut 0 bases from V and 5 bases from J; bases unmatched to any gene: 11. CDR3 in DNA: TGCGCCAGCAGCCAAGATGGGACCCGGGGGGGGCCGGAGACCCAGTACTTC. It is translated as CASSQDGTRGGPETQYF.

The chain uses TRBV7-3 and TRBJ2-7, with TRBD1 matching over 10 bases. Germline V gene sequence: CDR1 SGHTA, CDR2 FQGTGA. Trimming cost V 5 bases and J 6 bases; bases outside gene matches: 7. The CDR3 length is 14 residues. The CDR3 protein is CASSPSRTGGEQYF. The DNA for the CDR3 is TGTGCCAGCAGCCCAAGCAGGACAGGGGGCGAGCAGTACTTC.

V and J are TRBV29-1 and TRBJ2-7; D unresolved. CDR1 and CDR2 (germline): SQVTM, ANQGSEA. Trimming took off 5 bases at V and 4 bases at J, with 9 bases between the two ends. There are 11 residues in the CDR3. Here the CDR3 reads CSVTILYEQYF. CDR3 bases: TGCAGCGTTACAATACTTTACGAGCAGTACTTC.

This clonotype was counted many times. CDR3 sequence reads: CASTFGGGQPQHF. In DNA, the CDR3 is TGTGCCAGCACCTTTGGGGGAGGTCAGCCCCAGCATTTT. The gene calls are TRBV6-2 or TRBV6-3 and TRBJ1-5, with a tentative D call TRBD1 (5 bases). The germline V gene has CDR1 MNHEY and CDR2 SVGEGT. The V end lost 7 bases, the J end lost 6 bases, and 13 bases lay between the germline ends. This CDR3 spans 13 amino acids.

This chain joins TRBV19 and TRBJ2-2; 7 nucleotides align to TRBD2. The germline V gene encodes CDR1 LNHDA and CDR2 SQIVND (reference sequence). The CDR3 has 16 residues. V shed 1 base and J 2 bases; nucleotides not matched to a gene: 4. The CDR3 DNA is TGTGCCAGTAGTATAGGAACGGGGGGTAACACCGGGGAGCTGTTTTTT. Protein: CASSIGTGGNTGELFF. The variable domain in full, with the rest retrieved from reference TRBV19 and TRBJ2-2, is DGGITQSPKYLFRKEGQNVTLSCEQNLNHDAMYWYRQDPGQGLRLIYYSQIVNDFQKGDIAEGYSVSREKKESFPLTVTSAQKNPTAFYLCASSIGTGGNTGELFFGEGSRLTVL.

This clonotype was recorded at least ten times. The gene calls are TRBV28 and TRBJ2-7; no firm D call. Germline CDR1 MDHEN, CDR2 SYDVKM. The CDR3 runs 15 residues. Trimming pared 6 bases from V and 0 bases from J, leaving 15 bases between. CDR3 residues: CASSPPADRSYEQYF. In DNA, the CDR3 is TGTGCCAGCAGCCCTCCCGCGGACCGCTCCTACGAGCAGTACTTC.

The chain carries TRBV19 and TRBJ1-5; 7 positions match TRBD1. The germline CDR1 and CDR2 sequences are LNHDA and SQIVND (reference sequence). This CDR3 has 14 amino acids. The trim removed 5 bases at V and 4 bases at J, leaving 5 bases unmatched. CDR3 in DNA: TGTGCCAGTAGTGAGACAGGGTATAATCAGCCCCAGCATTTT. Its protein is CASSETGYNQPQHF.

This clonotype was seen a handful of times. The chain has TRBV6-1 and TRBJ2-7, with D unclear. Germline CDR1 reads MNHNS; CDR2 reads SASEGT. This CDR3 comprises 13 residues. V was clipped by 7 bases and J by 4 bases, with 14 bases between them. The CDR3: CASTLESRYEQYF. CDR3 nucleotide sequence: TGTGCCAGCACCCTCGAGAGTAGGTACGAGCAGTACTTC.

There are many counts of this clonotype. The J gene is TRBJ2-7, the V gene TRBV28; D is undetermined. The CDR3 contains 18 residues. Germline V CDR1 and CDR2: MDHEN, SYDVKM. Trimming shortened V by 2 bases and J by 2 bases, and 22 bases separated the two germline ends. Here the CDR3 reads CASSLEGFPVVIPYEQYF. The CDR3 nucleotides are TGTGCCAGCAGTTTAGAAGGATTTCCGGTAGTCATCCCCTACGAGCAGTACTTC.

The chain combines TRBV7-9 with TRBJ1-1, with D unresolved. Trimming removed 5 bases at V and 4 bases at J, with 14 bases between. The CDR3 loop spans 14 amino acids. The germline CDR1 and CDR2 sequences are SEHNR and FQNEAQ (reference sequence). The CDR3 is CASSDALAPTEAFF. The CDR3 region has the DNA TGTGCCAGCAGCGATGCACTAGCGCCCACTGAAGCTTTCTTT.

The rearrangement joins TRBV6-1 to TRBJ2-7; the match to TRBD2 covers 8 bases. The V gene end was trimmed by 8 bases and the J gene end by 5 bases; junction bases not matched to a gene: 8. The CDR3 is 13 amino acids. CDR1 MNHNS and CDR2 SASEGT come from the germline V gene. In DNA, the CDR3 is TGTGCCAGCCGAGGAAGCGGGGGCGACGAGCAGTACTTC. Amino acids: CASRGSGGDEQYF.

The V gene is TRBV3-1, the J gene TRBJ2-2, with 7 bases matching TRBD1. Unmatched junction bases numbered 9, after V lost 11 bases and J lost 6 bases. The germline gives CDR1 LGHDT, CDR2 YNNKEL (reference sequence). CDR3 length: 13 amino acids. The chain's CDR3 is CARRQGQAGELFF. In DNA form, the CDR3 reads TGTGCCCGCCGACAGGGCCAGGCCGGGGAGCTGTTTTTT.

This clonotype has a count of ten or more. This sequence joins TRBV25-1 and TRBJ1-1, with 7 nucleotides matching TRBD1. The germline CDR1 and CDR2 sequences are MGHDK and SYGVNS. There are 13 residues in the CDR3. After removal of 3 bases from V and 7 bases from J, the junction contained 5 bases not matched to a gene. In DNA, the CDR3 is TGTGCCAGCAGTGACAGGGGGGTGGGTGAAGCTTTCTTT. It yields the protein CASSDRGVGEAFF.

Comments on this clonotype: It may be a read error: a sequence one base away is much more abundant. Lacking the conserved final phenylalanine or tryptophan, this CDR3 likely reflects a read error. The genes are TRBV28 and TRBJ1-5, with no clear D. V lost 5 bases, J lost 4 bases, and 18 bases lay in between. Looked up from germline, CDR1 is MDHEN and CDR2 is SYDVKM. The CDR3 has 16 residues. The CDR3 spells CASSTRPGAGNQPQHV. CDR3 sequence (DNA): TGTGCCAGCAGTACCCGACCGGGCGCGGGAAATCAGCCCCAGCATGTT.

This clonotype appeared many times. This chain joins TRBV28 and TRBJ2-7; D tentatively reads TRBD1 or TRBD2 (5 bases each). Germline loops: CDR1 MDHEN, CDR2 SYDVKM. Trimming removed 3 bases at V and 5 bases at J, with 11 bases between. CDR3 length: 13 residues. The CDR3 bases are TGTGCCAGCAGTTTGGGGACGTCCAACGAGCAGTACTTC. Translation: CASSLGTSNEQYF.

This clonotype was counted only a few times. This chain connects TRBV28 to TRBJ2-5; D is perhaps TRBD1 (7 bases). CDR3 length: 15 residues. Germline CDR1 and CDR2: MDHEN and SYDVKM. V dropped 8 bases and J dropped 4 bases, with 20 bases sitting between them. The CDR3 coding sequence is TGTGCCAGCGGGCCGGGGGACAGTTTTATAGAGACCCAGTACTTC. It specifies CASGPGDSFIETQYF.

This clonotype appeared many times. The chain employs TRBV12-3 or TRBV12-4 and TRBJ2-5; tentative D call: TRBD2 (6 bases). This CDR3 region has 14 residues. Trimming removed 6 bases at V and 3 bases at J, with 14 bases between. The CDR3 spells CASSRGLTEETQYF. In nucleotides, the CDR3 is TGTGCCAGCAGCCGGGGACTTACGGAAGAGACCCAGTACTTC.

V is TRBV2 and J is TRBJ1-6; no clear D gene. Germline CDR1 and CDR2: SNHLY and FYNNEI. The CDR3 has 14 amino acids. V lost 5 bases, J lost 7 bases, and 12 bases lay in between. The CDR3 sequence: CASSQEQKNSPLHF. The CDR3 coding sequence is TGTGCCAGCAGTCAAGAACAGAAAAATTCACCCCTCCACTTT.

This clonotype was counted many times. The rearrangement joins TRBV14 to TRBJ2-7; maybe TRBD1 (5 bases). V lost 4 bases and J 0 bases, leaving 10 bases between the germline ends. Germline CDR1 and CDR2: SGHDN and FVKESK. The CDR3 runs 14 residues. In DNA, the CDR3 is TGTGCCAGCAGCCGGACCGACAGCTCCTACGAGCAGTACTTC. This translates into CASSRTDSSYEQYF.

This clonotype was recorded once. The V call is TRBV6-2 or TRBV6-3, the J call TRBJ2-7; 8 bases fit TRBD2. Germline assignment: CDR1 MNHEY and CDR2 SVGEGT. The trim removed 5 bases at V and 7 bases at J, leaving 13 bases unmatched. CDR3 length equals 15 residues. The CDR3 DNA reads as TGTGCCAGCAGTCAGAGAAGCGGGAGAGCTCGGGAGCAGTACTTC. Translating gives CASSQRSGRAREQYF.

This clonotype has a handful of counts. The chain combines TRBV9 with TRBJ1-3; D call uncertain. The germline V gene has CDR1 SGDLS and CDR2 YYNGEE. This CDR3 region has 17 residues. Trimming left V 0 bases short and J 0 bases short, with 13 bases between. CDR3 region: CASSVVAAQSSGNTIYF. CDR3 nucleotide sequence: TGTGCCAGCAGCGTAGTGGCAGCTCAGAGCTCTGGAAACACCATATATTTT.

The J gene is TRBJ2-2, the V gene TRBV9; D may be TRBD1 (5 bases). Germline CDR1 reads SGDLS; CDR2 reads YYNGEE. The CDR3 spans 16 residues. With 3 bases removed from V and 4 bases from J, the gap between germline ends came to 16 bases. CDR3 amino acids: CASSASAGPSTGELFF. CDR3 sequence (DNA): TGTGCCAGCAGCGCGTCGGCAGGGCCGAGCACCGGGGAGCTGTTTTTT.